One sample yielded the 17 T cell receptor beta chains listed below, sequenced in a study of shared clonotypes between healthy human individuals. Here immunoSEQ multiplex PCR was the method, and the copy in TCRdb shows in-frame clones only, minus some. This table holds around 1,900,000 clones, over 85% found once. Selected positively for CCR7 and CD45RO-negative, naive CD8 cells excluded terminally differentiated effector memory CD45RA+ cells. The sequenced sample was naive CD8+ T cells from PBMCs. Receptors originate from a man in his late teens or twenties in good health. Some clones in this sample may be carry-over from other donors' samples.

The gene calls are TRBV5-6 and TRBJ2-1, with D perhaps matching TRBD1 (7 bases). CDR3 length: 14 amino acids. The V and J ends lost 1 base and 7 bases respectively, with 12 bases between them. Germline V gene lookup returns CDR1 SGHDT and CDR2 YYEEEE. The CDR3 DNA reads TGTGCCAGCAGCTTGTTGGCAGGGGGGAATGAGCAGTTCTTC. Protein: CASSLLAGGNEQFF.

The table lists this clone with a count of one. The gene calls are TRBV9 and TRBJ1-6; no definite D call. Germline loops: CDR1 SGDLS, CDR2 YYNGEE. This CDR3 region has 15 residues. Trimming left V 2 bases short and J 3 bases short, with 9 bases between. CDR3 DNA: TGTGCCAGCAGCGTGGACGGGCTCTATAATTCACCCCTCCACTTT. Residues: CASSVDGLYNSPLHF. Full variable domain (remainder filled in from reference TRBV9 and TRBJ1-6): DSGVTQTPKHLITATGQRVTLRCSPRSGDLSVYWYQQSLDQGLQFLIQYYNGEERAKGNILERFSAQQFPDLHSELNLSSLELGDSALYFCASSVDGLYNSPLHFGNGTRLTVT.

The J gene is TRBJ2-3, the V gene TRBV6-1; 15 bases fit TRBD2. This CDR3 contains 16 residues. Germline V gene sequence: CDR1 MNHNS, CDR2 SASEGT. Trimming cost V 3 bases and J 6 bases; bases outside gene matches: 4. The CDR3 DNA reads TGTGCCAGCAGTGATACCGGGACTAGCGGGAGGGATACGCAGTATTTT. Translating it yields CASSDTGTSGRDTQYF.

The rearrangement links TRBV9 to TRBJ1-2, with D maybe TRBD1 (6 bases). The CDR3 extends over 14 amino acids. V lost 0 bases to trimming and J lost 4 bases, with 10 bases between them. The germline CDR1 and CDR2 sequences are SGDLS and YYNGEE. CDR3 in amino acids: CASSVGDTRYGYTF. CDR3 DNA sequence: TGTGCCAGCAGCGTAGGGGACACCCGCTATGGCTACACCTTC.

V gene TRBV28 combines with J gene TRBJ1-2; D might be TRBD1 (5 bases). The CDR3 extends over 14 amino acids. Germline V gene sequence: CDR1 MDHEN, CDR2 SYDVKM. V was clipped by 8 bases and J by 6 bases, with 19 bases between them. CDR3 in amino acids: CASVVRGEVNGYTF. The CDR3 region has the DNA TGTGCCAGCGTCGTCCGGGGCGAAGTTAATGGCTACACCTTC.

This clone was detected only once. The chain joins TRBV30 to TRBJ1-1, with 9 bases lining up with TRBD1. V dropped 4 bases and J dropped 4; count of bases not matched to a gene: 10. Germline V gene data show CDR1 as GTSNPN and CDR2 as SVGIG (reference sequence). The CDR3 spans 15 residues. In DNA, the CDR3 is TGTGCCTGGACCTCCGGGACAGGGTTTAGCACTGAAGCTTTCTTT. This encodes CAWTSGTGFSTEAFF. The variable domain in full, with the rest retrieved from reference TRBV30 and TRBJ1-1, is SQTIHQWPATLVQPVGSPLSLECTVEGTSNPNLYWYRQAAGRGLQLLFYSVGIGQISSEVPQNLSASRPQDRQFILSSKKLLLSDSGFYLCAWTSGTGFSTEAFFGQGTRLTVV.

CDR3 nucleotide sequence: TGTGCCTGGAGTCCGCATGAGATGCCCCAGCATTTT. Translated: CAWSPHEMPQHF. The chain recombines TRBV30 with TRBJ1-5, with D uncertain. This CDR3 is built from 12 residues. V lost 2 bases, J lost 9 bases, and 11 bases lay in between. Germline CDR1 GTSNPN, CDR2 SVGIG (reference sequence).

The chain employs TRBV2 and TRBJ2-3, with TRBD2 identical over 9 bases. The V and J ends lost 4 bases and 6 bases, in that order; junction bases with no gene match: 8. The CDR3 runs to 15 residues. The germline V gene has CDR1 SNHLY and CDR2 FYNNEI. The CDR3 nucleotides read TGTGCCAGCAGTGGGTTTGGGGCGGGAGGGGATACGCAGTATTTT. It specifies CASSGFGAGGDTQYF.

This chain uses TRBV5-8 with TRBJ1-5; 10 bases are a match to TRBD1. J lost 4 bases, V lost 4 bases, and 5 bases had no gene match. The CDR3 has 15 amino acids. Germline CDR1 and CDR2: SGHTS and YDEGEE. CDR3 nucleotides: TGTGCCAGCAGCCCGACAGGGGGCGGGAATCAGCCCCAGCATTTT. Translation gives CASSPTGGGNQPQHF.

V is TRBV4-1 and J is TRBJ1-2; unclear D gene. Trimming cost V 2 bases and J 12 bases, with 16 bases left between them. CDR1 MGHRA and CDR2 YSYEKL come from the germline V gene. The CDR3 covers 13 residues. CDR3 bases: TGCGCCAGCAGCCAAATCGGACGGGAGGAGAACACCTTC. This translates into CASSQIGREENTF.

This clone was seen a single time. The V and J genes are TRBV7-9 and TRBJ2-5; 9 bases fit TRBD2. Germline V gene sequence: CDR1 SEHNR, CDR2 FQNEAQ (reference sequence). Trimming removed 6 bases from V and 2 bases from J; junction bases left unmatched: 7. This CDR3 is built from 15 residues. CDR3 DNA sequence: TGTGCCAGCAGAAGTAGCGGGAGTGGGCAAGAGACCCAGTACTTC. Translation: CASRSSGSGQETQYF.

The rearrangement links TRBV6-4 to TRBJ2-7; D is ambiguous. The CDR3 has 13 amino acids. The V end lost 2 bases, the J end lost 6 bases, and 11 bases lay between the germline ends. CDR1 MRHNA and CDR2 SNTAGT come from the germline V gene. The CDR3 DNA follows: TGTGCCAGCAGTGACACCCCACGAGGCGAGCAGTACTTC. This codes for CASSDTPRGEQYF.

V usage is TRBV19 and J usage is TRBJ1-2; no firm D call. V shed 4 bases and J shed 5 bases, with 8 bases lying between them. The CDR3 is made up of 12 amino acids. Germline V lookup: CDR1 LNHDA, CDR2 SQIVND (reference sequence). The CDR3, as DNA: TGTGCCAGTAGTAACAAGAAGTATGGCTACACCTTC. Its protein product is CASSNKKYGYTF.

This chain joins TRBV5-6 and TRBJ1-1; D unclear. The V and J ends lost 2 bases and 7 bases respectively, with 9 bases between them. The CDR3 extends over 12 amino acids. The germline V gene encodes CDR1 SGHDT and CDR2 YYEEEE. CDR3 residues: CASSFGSLEAFF. In DNA form, the CDR3 reads TGTGCCAGCAGCTTTGGTAGCCTTGAAGCTTTCTTT.

The chain joins TRBV14 to TRBJ2-7; TRBD1 matches at 7 bases. In germline, CDR1 is SGHDN, CDR2 FVKESK. Losses at the gene ends were 2 bases for V and 3 bases for J; bases not matched to a gene: 7. This CDR3 comprises 15 residues. The CDR3 sequence is CASSQTTGTYYEQYF. The CDR3 coding sequence is TGTGCCAGCAGCCAAACGACAGGGACCTACTACGAGCAGTACTTC.

V gene TRBV6-1 combines with J gene TRBJ2-3, with 7 bases matching TRBD2. CDR3 length equals 15 residues. Germline trimming cut 3 bases from V and 6 bases from J; bases unmatched to any gene: 9. Germline CDR1 and CDR2: MNHNS and SASEGT. CDR3 amino acids: CASSDRGGRGDTQYF. DNA of the CDR3: TGTGCCAGCAGTGACCGTGGAGGGCGGGGGGATACGCAGTATTTT.

This chain joins TRBV6-5 and TRBJ2-6, with D maybe TRBD2 (5 bases). The V end lost 5 bases, the J end lost 4 bases, and 12 bases lay between the germline ends. From germline, CDR1 is MNHEY and CDR2 SVGAGI. The CDR3 is 15 residues long. As DNA, the CDR3 is TGTGCCAGCAGTGCGAGGGCGCTGGGGGCCAACGTCCTGACTTTC. It codes for CASSARALGANVLTF.